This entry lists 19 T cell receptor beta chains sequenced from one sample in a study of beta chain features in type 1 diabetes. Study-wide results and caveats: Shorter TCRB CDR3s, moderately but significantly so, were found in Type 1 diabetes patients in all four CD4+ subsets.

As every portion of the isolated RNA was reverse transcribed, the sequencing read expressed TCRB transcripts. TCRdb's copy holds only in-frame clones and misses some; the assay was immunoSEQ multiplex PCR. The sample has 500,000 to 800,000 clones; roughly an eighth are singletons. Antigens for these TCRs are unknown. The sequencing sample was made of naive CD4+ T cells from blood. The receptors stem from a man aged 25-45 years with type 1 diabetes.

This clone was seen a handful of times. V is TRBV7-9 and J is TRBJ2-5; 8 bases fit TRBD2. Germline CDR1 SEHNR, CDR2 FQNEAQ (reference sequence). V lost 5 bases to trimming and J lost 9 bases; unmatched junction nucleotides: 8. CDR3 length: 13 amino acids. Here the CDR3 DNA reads TGTGCCAGCAGCCCCGGTCTCGGGGGGGCCCAGTACTTC. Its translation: CASSPGLGGAQYF.

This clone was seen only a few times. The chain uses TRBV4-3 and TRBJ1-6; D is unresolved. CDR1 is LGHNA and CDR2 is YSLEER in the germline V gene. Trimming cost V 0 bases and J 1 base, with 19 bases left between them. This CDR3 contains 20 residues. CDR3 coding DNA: TGCGCCAGCAGCCAAGATCGCGGAAGTTCGGGTTCTTCCTATAATTCACCCCTCCACTTT. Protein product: CASSQDRGSSGSSYNSPLHF.

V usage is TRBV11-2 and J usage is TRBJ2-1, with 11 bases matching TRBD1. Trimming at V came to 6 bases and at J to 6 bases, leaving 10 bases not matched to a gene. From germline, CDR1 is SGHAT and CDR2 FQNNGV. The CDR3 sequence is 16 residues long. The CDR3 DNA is TGTGCCAGCAGTTACAACCGGGACAGGGGGATCAATGAGCAGTTCTTC. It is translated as CASSYNRDRGINEQFF.

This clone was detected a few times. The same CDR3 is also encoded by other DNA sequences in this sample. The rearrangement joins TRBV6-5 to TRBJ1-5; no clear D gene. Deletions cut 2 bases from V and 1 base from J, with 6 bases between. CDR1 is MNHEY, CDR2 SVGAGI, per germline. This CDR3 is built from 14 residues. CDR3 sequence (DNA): TGTGCCAGCAGTTACGGAGGGAGCAATCAGCCCCAGCATTTT. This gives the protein CASSYGGSNQPQHF.

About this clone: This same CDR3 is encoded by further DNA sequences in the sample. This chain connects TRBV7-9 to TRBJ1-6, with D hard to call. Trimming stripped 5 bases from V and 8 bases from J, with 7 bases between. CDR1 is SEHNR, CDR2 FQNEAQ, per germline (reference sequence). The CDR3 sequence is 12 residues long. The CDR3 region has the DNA TGTGCCAGCAGCCTTGTAGATTCACCCCTCCACTTT. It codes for CASSLVDSPLHF.

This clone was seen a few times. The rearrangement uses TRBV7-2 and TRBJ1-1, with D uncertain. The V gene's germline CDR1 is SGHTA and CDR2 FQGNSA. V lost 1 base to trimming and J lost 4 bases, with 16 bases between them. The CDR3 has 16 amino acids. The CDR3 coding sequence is TGTGCCAGCAGCTTAGTATCCGGGGATGGGAGCACTGAAGCTTTCTTT. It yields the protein CASSLVSGDGSTEAFF.

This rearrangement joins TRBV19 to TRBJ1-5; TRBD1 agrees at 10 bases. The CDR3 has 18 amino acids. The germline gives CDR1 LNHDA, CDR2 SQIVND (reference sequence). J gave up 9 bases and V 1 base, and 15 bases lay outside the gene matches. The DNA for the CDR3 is TGTGCCAGTAGTATAGTAGTGGGGGTGACAGGGGGCCCTCCGCCCCAGCATTTT. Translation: CASSIVVGVTGGPPPQHF.

CDR3 region: CASIGGGHSPLHF. CDR3 nucleotides: TGTGCCAGCATCGGAGGGGGGCATTCACCCCTCCACTTT. This chain connects TRBV6-5 to TRBJ1-6, with a tentative D call TRBD1 (6 bases). Germline CDR1 MNHEY, CDR2 SVGAGI. CDR3 length: 13 amino acids. Between the trimmed V and J ends, which lost 7 bases and 8 bases, there was a span of 12 bases.

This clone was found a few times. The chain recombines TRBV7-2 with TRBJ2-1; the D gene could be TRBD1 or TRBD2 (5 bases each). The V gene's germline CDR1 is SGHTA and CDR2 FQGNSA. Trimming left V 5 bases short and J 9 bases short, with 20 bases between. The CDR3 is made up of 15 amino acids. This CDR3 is CASSPPGPTLREQFF. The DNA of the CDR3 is TGTGCCAGCAGCCCACCGGGACCGACTCTTCGTGAGCAGTTCTTC. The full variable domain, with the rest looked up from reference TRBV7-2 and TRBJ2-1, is GAGVSQSPSNKVTEKGKDVELRCDPISGHTALYWYRQSLGQGLEFLIYFQGNSAPDKSGLPSDRFSAERTGGSVSTLTIQRTQQEDSAVYLCASSPPGPTLREQFFGPGTRLTVL.

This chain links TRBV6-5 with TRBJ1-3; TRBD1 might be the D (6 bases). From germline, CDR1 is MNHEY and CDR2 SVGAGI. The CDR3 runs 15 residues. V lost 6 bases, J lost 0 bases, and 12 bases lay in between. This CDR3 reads CASRRQADSGNTIYF. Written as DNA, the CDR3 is TGTGCCAGCAGGCGACAGGCCGACTCTGGAAACACCATATATTTT.

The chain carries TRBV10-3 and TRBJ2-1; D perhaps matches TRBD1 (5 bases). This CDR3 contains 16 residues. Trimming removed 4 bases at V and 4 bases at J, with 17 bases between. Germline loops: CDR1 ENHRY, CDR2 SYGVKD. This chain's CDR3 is CAISGSTATLYNEQFF. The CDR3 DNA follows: TGTGCCATCAGTGGCTCGACAGCTACCTTATACAATGAGCAGTTCTTC.

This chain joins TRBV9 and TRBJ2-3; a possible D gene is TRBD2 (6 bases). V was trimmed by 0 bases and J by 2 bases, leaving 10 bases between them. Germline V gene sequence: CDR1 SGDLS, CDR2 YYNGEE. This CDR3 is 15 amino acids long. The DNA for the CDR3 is TGTGCCAGCAGCGTAGACGGCGGGGCCACAGATACGCAGTATTTT. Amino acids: CASSVDGGATDTQYF.

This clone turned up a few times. For the CDR3, the DNA is TGTGCCAGCAGCTTACTAGCGGGGGGCACAGATACGCAGTATTTT. Translating gives CASSLLAGGTDTQYF. This chain connects TRBV7-6 to TRBJ2-3; 10 nucleotides agree with TRBD2. Per germline, CDR1 SGHVS and CDR2 FNYEAQ. V lost 2 bases, J lost 1 base, and 0 bases stayed unmatched. This CDR3 comprises 15 residues. The full variable domain, rest sourced from reference TRBV7-6 and TRBJ2-3, is GAGVSQSPRYKVTKRGQDVALRCDPISGHVSLYWYRQALGQGPEFLTYFNYEAQQDKSGLPNDRFSAERPEGSISTLTIQRTEQRDSAMYRCASSLLAGGTDTQYFGPGTRLTVL.

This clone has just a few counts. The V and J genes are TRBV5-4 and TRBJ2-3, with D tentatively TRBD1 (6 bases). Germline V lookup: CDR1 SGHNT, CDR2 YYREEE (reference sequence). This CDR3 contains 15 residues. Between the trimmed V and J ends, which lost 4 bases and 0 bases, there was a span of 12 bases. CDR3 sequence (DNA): TGTGCCAGCAGCCCAGGGGCCGGGAGCACAGATACGCAGTATTTT. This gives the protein CASSPGAGSTDTQYF. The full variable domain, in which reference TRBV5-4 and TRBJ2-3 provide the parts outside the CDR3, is ETGVTQSPTHLIKTRGQQVTLRCSSQSGHNTVSWYQQALGQGPQFIFQYYREEENGRGNFPPRFSGLQFPNYSSELNVNALELDDSALYLCASSPGAGSTDTQYFGPGTRLTVL.

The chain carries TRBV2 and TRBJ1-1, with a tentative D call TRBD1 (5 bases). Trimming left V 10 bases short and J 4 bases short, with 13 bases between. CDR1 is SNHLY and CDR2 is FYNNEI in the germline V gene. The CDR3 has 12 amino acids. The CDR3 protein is CAIVPGGTEAFF. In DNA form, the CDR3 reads TGTGCCATCGTCCCTGGGGGCACTGAAGCTTTCTTT. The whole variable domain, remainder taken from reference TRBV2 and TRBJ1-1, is EPEVTQTPSHQVTQMGQEVILRCVPISNHLYFYWYRQILGQKVEFLVSFYNNEISEKSEIFDDQFSVERPDGSNFTLKIRSTKLEDSAMYFCAIVPGGTEAFFGQGTRLTVV.

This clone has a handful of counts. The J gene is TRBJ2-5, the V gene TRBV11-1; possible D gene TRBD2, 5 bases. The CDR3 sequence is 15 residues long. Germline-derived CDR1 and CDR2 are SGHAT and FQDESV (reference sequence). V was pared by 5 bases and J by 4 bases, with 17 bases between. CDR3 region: CASSPPDGVRETQYF. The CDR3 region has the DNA TGTGCCAGCAGCCCCCCGGACGGGGTTCGAGAGACCCAGTACTTC.

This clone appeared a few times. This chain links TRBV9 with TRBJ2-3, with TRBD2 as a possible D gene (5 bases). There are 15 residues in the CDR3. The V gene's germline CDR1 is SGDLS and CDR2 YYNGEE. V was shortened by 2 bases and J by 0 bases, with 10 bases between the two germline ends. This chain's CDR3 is CASSVPTGSTDTQYF. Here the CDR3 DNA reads TGTGCCAGCAGCGTCCCAACGGGGAGCACAGATACGCAGTATTTT.

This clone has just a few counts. CDR3 coding DNA: TGTGCCAGCAGCCCTGGGACAGGGTGGCTGAATGGAGGCTACACCTTC. This translates into CASSPGTGWLNGGYTF. The V and J genes are TRBV9 and TRBJ1-2; 9 nucleotides line up with TRBD1. Unmatched junction bases numbered 15, after V lost 4 bases and J lost 8 bases. CDR1 SGDLS and CDR2 YYNGEE come from the germline V gene. The CDR3 sequence is 16 residues long.

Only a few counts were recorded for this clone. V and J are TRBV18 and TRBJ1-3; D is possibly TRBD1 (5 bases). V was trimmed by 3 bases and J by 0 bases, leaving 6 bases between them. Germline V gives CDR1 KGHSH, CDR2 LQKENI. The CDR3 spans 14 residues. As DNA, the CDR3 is TGTGCCAGCTCACCCCAGGGCTCTGGAAACACCATATATTTT. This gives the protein CASSPQGSGNTIYF.